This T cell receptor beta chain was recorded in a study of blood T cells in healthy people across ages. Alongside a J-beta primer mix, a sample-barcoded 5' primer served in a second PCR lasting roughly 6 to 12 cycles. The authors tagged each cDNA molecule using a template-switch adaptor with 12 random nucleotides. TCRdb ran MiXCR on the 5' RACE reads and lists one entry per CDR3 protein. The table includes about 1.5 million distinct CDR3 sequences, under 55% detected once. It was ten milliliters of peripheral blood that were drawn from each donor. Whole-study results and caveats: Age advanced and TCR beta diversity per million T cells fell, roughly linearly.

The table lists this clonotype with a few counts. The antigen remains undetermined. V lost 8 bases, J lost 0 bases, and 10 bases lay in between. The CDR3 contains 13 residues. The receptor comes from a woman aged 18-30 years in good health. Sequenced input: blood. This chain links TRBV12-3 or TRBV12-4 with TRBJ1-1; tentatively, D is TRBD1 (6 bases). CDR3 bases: TGTGCCAGCGGGCGACAGGTGAACACTGAAGCTTTCTTT. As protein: CASGRQVNTEAFF.